Below, 24 T cell receptor beta chains from the same sample are listed, as sequenced in a study of regulatory T cells in long-lasting Graves disease. Combining iRepertoire HTBI primers with Arm-PCR of CDR3 regions, the authors built TCR beta libraries. One entry per CDR3 protein results from TCRdb running MiXCR on the multiplex PCR reads. Here the sample spans about 220,000 distinct CDR3 sequences, about 16% being singletons. The time point here: newly diagnosed GD, antithyroid drugs for less than 3 months. After RNA was extracted from PBMCs, the TCR library was made from it. This sample comprised peripheral blood mononuclear cells (PBMCs), obtained at new diagnosis, from a patient treated with antithyroid drugs. Source of these receptors: a female donor with Graves disease.

At least ten counts were recorded for this clonotype. J is TRBJ2-3 and V is TRBV13; D is unclear. Trimming stripped 3 bases from V and 5 bases from J, with 6 bases between. The length of the CDR3 is 12 residues. Germline V gives CDR1 PRHDT, CDR2 FYEKMQ (reference sequence). CDR3 sequence reads: CASSLFRDTQYF. The CDR3 bases are TGTGCCAGCAGCTTGTTTAGAGATACGCAGTATTTT. The whole variable domain, filled in from reference TRBV13 and TRBJ2-3, reads AAGVIQSPRHLIKEKRETATLKCYPIPRHDTVYWYQQGPGQDPQFLISFYEKMQSDKGSIPDRFSAQQFSDYHSELNMSSLELGDSALYFCASSLFRDTQYFGPGTRLTVL.

This clonotype was found many times. The chain has TRBV10-3 and TRBJ2-2; no definite D call. CDR3 length: 13 residues. Germline CDR1 and CDR2: ENHRY and SYGVKD. V lost 3 bases and J 4 bases, leaving 6 bases between the germline ends. The CDR3 region is CAISDAGTGELFF. The CDR3 coding sequence is TGTGCCATCAGTGACGCAGGCACCGGGGAGCTGTTTTTT.

The count of this clonotype is one. The chain employs TRBV5-5 and TRBJ2-2; perhaps TRBD1 as D (6 bases). Germline CDR1 and CDR2: SGHKS and YYEKEE (reference sequence). V lost 4 bases to trimming and J lost 3 bases, with 16 bases between them. The CDR3 covers 16 residues. The CDR3 reads CASSRRLGGDTGELFF. The CDR3, as DNA: TGTGCCAGCAGCCGACGCCTAGGGGGTGACACCGGGGAGCTGTTTTTT.

Concerning this clonotype: One base separates it from a far larger clone, so it is likely a read error. This chain links TRBV12-3 or TRBV12-4 with TRBJ2-1; D uncertain. CDR3 length: 13 residues. V was clipped by 6 bases and J by 10 bases, with 16 bases between them. Here the CDR3 DNA reads TGTGCCAGCAGCACGATTGCTTCCTACGAGCAGTTCTTC. This encodes CASSTIASYEQFF.

This clonotype was detected many times. The chain employs TRBV28 and TRBJ2-7; a weak D match, TRBD2 (5 bases). The CDR3 runs to 12 residues. Trimming stripped 6 bases from V and 2 bases from J, with 8 bases between. The germline V gene has CDR1 MDHEN and CDR2 SYDVKM. The CDR3 DNA is TGTGCCAGCAGGCTGGGAGCCTACGAGCAGTACTTC. It encodes CASRLGAYEQYF.

At least ten counts were recorded for this clonotype. V usage is TRBV20-1 and J usage is TRBJ2-3; 8 positions match TRBD2. Germline V gene lookup returns CDR1 DFQATT and CDR2 SNEGSKA (reference sequence). This CDR3 has 15 residues. Trimming took 6 bases from V and 0 from J; bases not matched to a gene: 8. CDR3 DNA sequence: TGCAGTGCCTACGATAGCGGGACTAGCACAGATACGCAGTATTTT. Its translation is CSAYDSGTSTDTQYF.

The CDR3 region is CASSETGTGVSTGELFF. DNA for the CDR3: TGCGCCAGCAGTGAGACAGGGACAGGAGTATCCACCGGGGAGCTGTTTTTT. The V and J genes are TRBV10-1 and TRBJ2-2; 8 positions match TRBD1. The CDR3 is 17 amino acids. Germline V CDR1 and CDR2: WNHNN, SYGVQD (reference sequence). Unmatched junction bases numbered 9, after V lost 2 bases and J lost 4 bases.

V gene TRBV27 combines with J gene TRBJ1-6; no definite D call. Germline values: CDR1 MNHEY, CDR2 SMNVEV (reference sequence). V lost 7 bases, J lost 8 bases, and 18 bases lay in between. The CDR3 is made up of 15 amino acids. The CDR3 here is CASTLEAGGHSPLHF. The DNA of the CDR3 is TGTGCCAGCACCCTAGAGGCTGGCGGGCATTCACCCCTCCACTTT.

This clonotype was seen at least ten times. This chain connects TRBV5-6 to TRBJ1-5; no clear D. Germline CDR1 SGHDT, CDR2 YYEEEE. V lost 1 base and J lost 1, with 12 bases in between. This CDR3 is built from 16 residues. CDR3 nucleotide sequence: TGTGCCAGCAGCTTGTACGGGATGGGGAGCAATCAGCCCCAGCATTTT. It yields the protein CASSLYGMGSNQPQHF.

The sample holds many counts of this clonotype. This rearrangement joins TRBV12-3 or TRBV12-4 to TRBJ1-3; D may be TRBD1 (5 bases). The germline V and J ends were trimmed by 3 bases and 0 bases, with 9 bases remaining between them. The CDR3 totals 15 residues. The CDR3 protein is CASSFGALSGNTIYF. In DNA form, the CDR3 reads TGTGCCAGCAGTTTTGGGGCCCTCTCTGGAAACACCATATATTTT.

This clonotype was detected ten times or more. V usage is TRBV12-3 or TRBV12-4 and J usage is TRBJ2-2, with D perhaps matching TRBD1 (5 bases). The CDR3 runs to 12 residues. The germline V and J ends were trimmed by 6 bases and 7 bases, with 9 bases remaining between them. The chain's CDR3 is CASSQTGGELFF. Here the CDR3 DNA reads TGTGCCAGCAGCCAAACAGGCGGGGAGCTGTTTTTT.

This clonotype was seen many times. The chain recombines TRBV28 with TRBJ2-1, with 8 bases that match TRBD1. Germline V gene data show CDR1 as MDHEN and CDR2 as SYDVKM. This CDR3 has 13 residues. V gave up 5 bases and J gave up 10 bases; unmatched junction bases: 7. Here the CDR3 reads CASSIPGGEEQFF. DNA for the CDR3: TGTGCCAGCAGTATTCCAGGGGGCGAAGAGCAGTTCTTC.

The chain employs TRBV25-1 and TRBJ1-1, with D maybe TRBD1 (6 bases). The CDR3 contains 12 residues. V lost 6 bases to trimming and J lost 10 bases, with 15 bases between them. Germline V CDR1 and CDR2: MGHDK, SYGVNS. The CDR3 DNA follows: TGTGCCAGCAGCCAATATCCACAGGGAGCTTTCTTT. Translating gives CASSQYPQGAFF.

The gene calls are TRBV11-2 and TRBJ2-5; a weak D match, TRBD2 (5 bases). CDR1 and CDR2 (germline): SGHAT, FQNNGV. CDR3 length: 14 residues. V lost 1 base, J lost 5 bases, and 11 bases lay in between. CDR3 nucleotides: TGTGCCAGCAGCTTAGGAGGGCCTGGCGAGACCCAGTACTTC. This sequence encodes CASSLGGPGETQYF.

The table lists this clonotype with many counts. V and J are TRBV12-3 or TRBV12-4 and TRBJ1-5; maybe TRBD1 (5 bases). Trimming shortened V by 6 bases and J by 4 bases, and 7 bases separated the two germline ends. The CDR3 spans 12 residues. This CDR3 is CASRGGNQPQHF. CDR3 nucleotides: TGTGCCAGCAGGGGGGGGAATCAGCCCCAGCATTTT.

The V call is TRBV27, the J call TRBJ1-4; 7 bases match TRBD1. Germline CDR1 and CDR2: MNHEY and SMNVEV (reference sequence). J lost 7 bases, V lost 6 bases, and 8 bases had no gene match. CDR3 length equals 14 residues. The CDR3 spells CASSDREGGEKLFF. As DNA, the CDR3 is TGTGCCAGCAGCGACAGGGAGGGCGGTGAAAAACTGTTTTTT.

This clonotype was counted between two and nine times. V is TRBV11-3 and J is TRBJ2-5, with D possibly being TRBD2 (5 bases). This CDR3 is 12 amino acids long. Germline-derived CDR1 and CDR2 are SGHNT and YENEEA. V dropped 8 bases and J dropped 3 bases, with 10 bases sitting between them. The CDR3: CASSRREETQYF. The CDR3 DNA reads TGTGCCAGCTCTCGGCGGGAAGAGACCCAGTACTTC.

This clonotype was seen repeatedly, ten times or more. V is TRBV12-3 or TRBV12-4 and J is TRBJ2-3; no reliable D call. V gave up 5 bases and J gave up 4 bases, with 7 bases separating them. This CDR3 contains 12 residues. CDR3 nucleotides: TGTGCCAGCAGTCCATATGCAGATACGCAGTATTTT. It is translated as CASSPYADTQYF.

This rearrangement joins TRBV19 to TRBJ2-1, with D maybe TRBD2 (5 bases). V lost 7 bases, J lost 4 bases, and 23 bases lay in between. CDR3 length equals 17 residues. Germline CDR1 and CDR2: LNHDA and SQIVND (reference sequence). CDR3 sequence (DNA): TGTGCCAGTACCCTGTCCGAGGCGGGCCCACAATACAATGAGCAGTTCTTC. Amino acids: CASTLSEAGPQYNEQFF.

In its sample, this clonotype was seen many times. The chain has TRBV5-1 and TRBJ2-7; 8 bases agree with TRBD2. Germline V gene sequence: CDR1 SGHRS, CDR2 YFSETQ. Trimming removed 6 bases from V and 3 bases from J; junction bases left unmatched: 8. The CDR3 is 14 residues long. In DNA form, the CDR3 reads TGCGCCAGCACCTATGCCACTAGCGGCTACGAGCAGTACTTC. Encoded protein: CASTYATSGYEQYF.

A remark on this clonotype: One junction end disagrees with the germline gene, perhaps due to a read error. The J gene is TRBJ2-7, the V gene TRBV11-2; 16 bases align to TRBD2. This CDR3 comprises 18 residues. Per the germline V gene, CDR1 is SGHAT and CDR2 is FQNNGV. In DNA, the CDR3 is TGTGCCAGCAGCGTAGAGGGGACTAGCGGGAGGGCGGACTACGAGCAGTACTTC. Its protein is CASSVEGTSGRADYEQYF.

The rearrangement links TRBV6-5 to TRBJ1-4; 7 bases match TRBD1. The J segment lost 6 bases and the V segment lost 6 bases, leaving 7 bases of the junction unmatched. Germline CDR1 and CDR2: MNHEY and SVGAGI. This CDR3 has 14 amino acids. CDR3 sequence: CASRYRGEDEKLFF. CDR3 sequence (DNA): TGTGCCAGCAGATACAGGGGCGAGGATGAAAAACTGTTTTTT.

This clonotype was counted many times. The chain has TRBV11-3 and TRBJ2-7; D perhaps matches TRBD1 (6 bases). Deletions cut 1 base from V and 3 bases from J, with 10 bases between. The V gene's germline CDR1 is SGHNT and CDR2 YENEEA. This CDR3 comprises 14 residues. CDR3 amino acids: CASSLVGQNYEQYF. The CDR3 DNA sequence: TGTGCCAGCAGCTTAGTTGGACAGAACTACGAGCAGTACTTC.

V and J are TRBV2 and TRBJ2-2, with a possible D match to TRBD1 (6 bases). The germline V gene encodes CDR1 SNHLY and CDR2 FYNNEI. The CDR3 runs to 13 residues. With 4 bases removed from V and 4 bases from J, the gap between germline ends came to 7 bases. CDR3 DNA: TGTGCCAGCAGTGGGACAGCCACCGGGGAGCTGTTTTTT. Encoded protein: CASSGTATGELFF.